A selection of T cell receptor beta chains follows, all from one sample in a study of metastatic and nonmetastatic thyroid tumors. Through MiXCR, TCRdb re-clonotyped the PCR reads. The table lists thousands of clones, around a third of them singletons. Sequenced input: adjacent normal tissue. Every receptor here comes from a female donor with papillary thyroid cancer or a benign thyroid nodule (not recorded which). Some clones in this sample may be carry-over from other donors' samples. CDR3s include the opening cysteine and the closing phenylalanine or tryptophan. Fields, in order: CDR3 protein, CDR3 DNA, clone size, J gene, D gene, V gene. A D gene is named only where the DNA matches it firmly. Size tells how often a clone was seen (once, few, many) or the class of an expanded clone, and some rows leave it out.

CASSSSGANYGYTF	TGTGCCAGCAGCTCAAGCGGGGCTAACTATGGCTACACCTTC	.	TRBJ1-2	.	TRBV7-9
CASSRGNEQFF	TGCGCCAGCAGCCGGGGGAATGAGCAGTTCTTC	few	TRBJ2-1	.	TRBV5-1
CSARDGTSGDFTVEQYF	TGCAGTGCTAGAGATGGGACTAGCGGAGATTTCACGGTCGAGCAGTACTTC	.	TRBJ2-7	TRBD2	TRBV20-1
CASTRQGGTGELIF	TGTGCGTCCACCCGGCAAGGAGGGACCGGGGAGCTGATTTTT	once	TRBJ2-2	.	TRBV30
CAWSTPYEQYF	TGTGCCTGGAGTACCCCATACGAGCAGTACTTC	.	TRBJ2-7	.	TRBV30
CASTGRGRTEAFF	TGCGCCAGCACGGGCAGGGGAAGAACTGAAGCTTTCTTT	few	TRBJ1-1	.	TRBV5-1
CASSEGVGVSPLHF	TGTGCCAGCAGTGAAGGGGTGGGGGTCTCACCCCTCCACTTT	.	TRBJ1-6	.	TRBV2
CASSHTGGLSYEQYF	TGTGCCAGCAGCCACACGGGAGGCCTCTCCTACGAGCAGTACTTC	few	TRBJ2-7	TRBD2	TRBV6-1
CASGYGRSYNEQFF	TGTGCCAGCGGGTACGGACGGTCCTACAATGAGCAGTTCTTC	large	TRBJ2-1	.	TRBV6-1
CASSLDEQYF	TGTGCCAGCAGTTTGGACGAGCAGTACTTC	.	TRBJ2-7	.	TRBV28
CASSLAGTGEGYTF	TGTGCCAGCAGCTTGGCCGGGACAGGGGAAGGCTACACCTTC	once	TRBJ1-2	TRBD1	TRBV5-4
CASSDRMNTEAFF	TGTGCCAGCAGTGACCGGATGAACACTGAAGCTTTCTTT	.	TRBJ1-1	.	TRBV6-1
CASSSISGRAADTQYF	TGTGCCAGCAGTTCCATTAGCGGCCGGGCGGCAGATACGCAGTATTTT	large	TRBJ2-3	.	TRBV28
CASSPQGTESYEQYF	TGTGCCAGCAGCCCCCAGGGGACTGAGTCCTACGAGCAGTACTTC	.	TRBJ2-7	.	TRBV14
CASSMRGGTWGEQYF	TGTGCCAGTAGTATGAGGGGAGGGACATGGGGCGAGCAGTACTTC	.	TRBJ2-7	.	TRBV19
CASSHAGGESNQPQHF	TGTGCCAGCAGTCATGCGGGAGGGGAGAGCAATCAGCCCCAGCATTTT	few	TRBJ1-5	.	TRBV27
CSATSGSRGTGELFF	TGCAGTGCCACAAGCGGGAGTCGGGGTACCGGGGAGCTGTTTTTT	.	TRBJ2-2	TRBD2	TRBV20-1
CASSFGRSRRETQYF	TGTGCCAGCAGCTTTGGCAGGTCTAGAAGAGAGACCCAGTACTTC	.	TRBJ2-5	.	TRBV11-3
CASSSQGGTLNEQYF	TGTGCCAGCAGTTCCCAGGGTGGGACCCTAAACGAGCAGTACTTC	few	TRBJ2-7	.	TRBV27
CASSLQGAQETQYF	TGCGCCAGCAGCCTTCAGGGGGCCCAAGAGACCCAGTACTTC	.	TRBJ2-5	TRBD1	TRBV5-1
CASSYSSGNEQFF	TGTGCCAGCAGTTACTCATCTGGGAATGAGCAGTTCTTC	.	TRBJ2-1	.	TRBV6-5
CASSQDKGEQYF	TGCGCCAGCAGCCAAGATAAGGGCGAGCAGTACTTC	.	TRBJ2-7	.	TRBV4-3
CASSLPGTGSYEQYF	TGTGCCAGCAGTCTCCCCGGGACAGGTTCCTACGAGCAGTACTTC	.	TRBJ2-7	TRBD1	TRBV28
CASSYGLGEWDSPLHF	TGTGCCAGCAGTTACGGTCTGGGGGAGTGGGATTCACCCCTCCACTTT	few	TRBJ1-6	.	TRBV6-2/TRBV6-3
CSARDLGQGANIEKLFF	TGCAGTGCTAGAGATCTCGGACAGGGGGCCAATATTGAAAAACTGTTTTTT	.	TRBJ1-4	TRBD1	TRBV20-1
CASTTNRDTGELFF	TGTGCCAGCACCACGAACAGGGACACCGGGGAGCTGTTTTTT	few	TRBJ2-2	.	TRBV2
CASSLQGDPFYGYTF	TGTGCCAGCAGCCTTCAGGGGGACCCATTCTATGGCTACACCTTC	.	TRBJ1-2	TRBD1	TRBV27
CASSLLGNEQFF	TGTGCCAGCAGTTTATTAGGGAATGAGCAGTTCTTC	few	TRBJ2-1	.	TRBV27
CASSQESGRNTEAFF	TGCGCCAGCAGCCAAGAATCAGGGCGAAACACTGAAGCTTTCTTT	.	TRBJ1-1	.	TRBV4-3
CATSPQLDREQYF	TGTGCCACCAGCCCCCAGCTAGATCGCGAGCAGTACTTC	few	TRBJ2-7	.	TRBV15
CASSYSKLAGGEQYF	TGTGCCAGCAGTTACTCGAAGCTAGCGGGAGGCGAGCAGTACTTC	.	TRBJ2-7	TRBD2	TRBV6-2/TRBV6-3
CASSAPGTNNYEQYF	TGTGCCAGCAGCGCCCCCGGGACAAATAACTACGAGCAGTACTTC	.	TRBJ2-7	.	TRBV28
CASSLLPVAGGHFYEQYF	TGTGCCAGCAGCTTACTCCCCGTAGCGGGAGGCCATTTCTACGAGCAGTACTTC	.	TRBJ2-7	TRBD2	TRBV11-2
CASSLFPSGGLLDTQYF	TGTGCCAGCAGCTTATTTCCTAGCGGGGGCCTTCTAGATACGCAGTATTTT	.	TRBJ2-3	TRBD2	TRBV11-1
CASSRELGPNTEAFF	TGTGCCAGCAGTCGCGAGTTGGGACCTAACACTGAAGCTTTCTTT	.	TRBJ1-1	.	TRBV2
CASSLVVWGVTNTGELFF	TGTGCCAGCAGCTTAGTGGTGTGGGGGGTTACGAACACCGGGGAGCTGTTTTTT	.	TRBJ2-2	.	TRBV11-2
CASSGAGSLGTRYGYTF	TGTGCCAGCAGTGGAGCGGGGAGCTTAGGGACCCGCTATGGCTACACCTTC	once	TRBJ1-2	.	TRBV2
CASSRTESYGYTF	TGTGCCAGCAGTAGAACAGAGTCCTATGGCTACACCTTC	.	TRBJ1-2	.	TRBV13
CASSPKRLAGVADTQYF	TGTGCCAGCAGCCCCAAAAGACTAGCGGGAGTGGCAGATACGCAGTATTTT	.	TRBJ2-3	TRBD2	TRBV11-1
CASSSGLAGGNEQFF	TGTGCCAGCAGCTCGGGACTAGCGGGAGGTAATGAGCAGTTCTTC	.	TRBJ2-1	TRBD2	TRBV7-2
CATSDNQGNEKLFF	TGTGCCACCAGTGATAACCAGGGAAATGAAAAACTGTTTTTT	.	TRBJ1-4	.	TRBV24-1
CASSPTGGENTEAFF	TGTGCCAGCAGCCCGACAGGGGGGGAGAACACTGAAGCTTTCTTT	.	TRBJ1-1	TRBD1	TRBV7-6
CASSLVEGFYGYTF	TGCGCCAGCAGCTTGGTCGAGGGATTCTATGGCTACACCTTC	.	TRBJ1-2	.	TRBV5-1
CASSLAGATDTQYF	TGTGCCAGCAGCTTAGCGGGGGCAACAGATACGCAGTATTTT	.	TRBJ2-3	.	TRBV7-2
CASSDGAKYTF	TGCGCCAGCAGCGACGGGGCGAAATACACCTTC	.	TRBJ1-2	.	TRBV5-1
CASSLGTGSYEQYF	TGTGCCAGCAGTCTAGGGACAGGGAGCTACGAGCAGTACTTC	few	TRBJ2-7	TRBD1	TRBV27
CASRLSTGGYEQYF	TGTGCCAGCAGGCTATCCACAGGGGGCTACGAGCAGTACTTC	.	TRBJ2-7	TRBD1	TRBV12-3/TRBV12-4
CATVSYNEQFF	TGTGCCACCGTCTCCTACAATGAGCAGTTCTTC	.	TRBJ2-1	.	TRBV6-1
CASSLMSDYEQYF	TGTGCCAGCAGTTTAATGTCTGACTACGAGCAGTACTTC	.	TRBJ2-7	.	TRBV28
CASSALAGGPSEQYF	TGCGCCAGCAGCGCTTTAGCGGGGGGCCCGAGTGAGCAGTACTTC	.	TRBJ2-7	TRBD2	TRBV5-1